This is a list of T cell receptor beta chains from one sample in a study of T cells in Graves' hyperthyroidism and ophthalmopathy. Each CDR3 protein gets one entry after TCRdb re-called the multiplex PCR reads with MiXCR. The sample has 250,000 or so distinct CDR3 sequences; roughly 15% are singletons. Sequenced sample: blood. The receptors shown here come from a young woman with Graves' ophthalmopathy. Each CDR3 is given with its conserved first and last residue. Fields, in order: V gene, J gene, CDR3 protein.

>TRBV27|TRBJ2-1
CASSPRTGTGFPYNEQFF
>TRBV5-1|TRBJ2-3
CASSSARGGTDTQYF
>TRBV18|TRBJ2-3
CASSPYKTSVSTDTQYF
>TRBV7-2|TRBJ2-1
CASSLGPGQGSYNEQFF
>TRBV3-1|TRBJ2-3
CASSQKGSDTQYF
>TRBV6-2/TRBV6-3|TRBJ2-3
CASSYIADTQYF
>TRBV7-2|TRBJ2-7
CASSPQGGRELYEQYF
>TRBV19|TRBJ1-5
CASSNQNSNQPQHF
>TRBV6-1|TRBJ2-2
CASSGQGPGELFF
>TRBV11-2|TRBJ2-6
CASSFLSGANVLTF
>TRBV6-1|TRBJ2-1
CASSQSWDEQFF
>TRBV6-1|TRBJ1-4
CASSDAVPATNEKLFF
>TRBV11-3|TRBJ2-7
CASSQWGYEQYF
>TRBV29-1|TRBJ2-1
CSVDQTGSSYNEQFF
>TRBV5-6|TRBJ1-5
CASSLGGGTNQPQHF
>TRBV7-2|TRBJ2-4
CASSLVQGVAKNIQYF
>TRBV29-1|TRBJ2-3
CSVDRQGITDTQYF
>TRBV6-2/TRBV6-3|TRBJ1-2
CASSYSATSNYGYTF
>TRBV7-9|TRBJ2-7
CASSRDTARYEQYF
>TRBV7-9|TRBJ1-4
CASSLGTVINEKLFF
>TRBV2|TRBJ1-4
CASSGLGPNEKLFF
>TRBV6-1|TRBJ1-5
CASSEGTVSNQPQHF
>TRBV29-1|TRBJ2-7
CSGRLAGSYEQYF